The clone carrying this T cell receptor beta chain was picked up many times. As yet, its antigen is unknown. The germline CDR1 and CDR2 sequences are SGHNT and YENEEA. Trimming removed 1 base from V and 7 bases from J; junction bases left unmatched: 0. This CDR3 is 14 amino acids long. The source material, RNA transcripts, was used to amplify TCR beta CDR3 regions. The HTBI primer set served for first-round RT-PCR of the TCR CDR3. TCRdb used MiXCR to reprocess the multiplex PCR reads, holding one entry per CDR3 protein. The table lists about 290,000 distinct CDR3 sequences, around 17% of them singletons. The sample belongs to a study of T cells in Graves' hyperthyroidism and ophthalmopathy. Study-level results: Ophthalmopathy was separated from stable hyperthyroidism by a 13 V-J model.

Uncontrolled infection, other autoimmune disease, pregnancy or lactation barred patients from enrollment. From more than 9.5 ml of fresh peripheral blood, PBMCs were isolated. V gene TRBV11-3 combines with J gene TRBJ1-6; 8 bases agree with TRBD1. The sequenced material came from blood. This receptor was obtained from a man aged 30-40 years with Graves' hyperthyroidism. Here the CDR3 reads CASSLGDRNSPLHF. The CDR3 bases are TGTGCCAGCAGCTTAGGGGACAGGAATTCACCCCTCCACTTT.